These T cell receptor beta chains were read from a single sample in a study of molecular identifiers for immune sequencing clone quantification. MiXCR was run by TCRdb on the PCR reads, yielding one entry per CDR3 protein. Altogether over 300,000 distinct CDR3 sequences are present, 24% being singletons, with the ten largest covering approximately 0.74%. The sequenced sample was naive CD8+ T cells from blood, with Jurkat cell RNA spiked in. These TCRs come from a human donor in good health. Some libraries in this study had Jurkat cell RNA spiked in. The CDR3 runs from the conserved cysteine through the conserved F or W. A D gene is named only where the DNA matches it firmly. Size values are once, few and many counts, or a class for expanded clones, and some rows have none.

j_call clone_size d_call v_call cdr3_nt cdr3_aa
TRBJ2-1 few NA TRBV12-3/TRBV12-4 TGTGCCAGCAGCCCAGGAGGAGAGCAGTTCTTC CASSPGGEQFF
TRBJ2-5 many NA TRBV20-1 TGCAGTGCTAGTGCAGGGGATGTAGAGACCCAGTACTTC CSASAGDVETQYF
TRBJ2-7 many NA TRBV7-9 TGTGCCAGCAGCTTATCCGGGTCTGGTGAGCAGTACTTC CASSLSGSGEQYF
TRBJ2-7 NA TRBD1 TRBV6-6 TGTGCCAGCAGTTTGACGGGACAGGGGGAATACGAGCAGTACTTC CASSLTGQGEYEQYF
TRBJ2-2 few TRBD2 TRBV12-3/TRBV12-4 TGTGCCAGCAGATTAGCGGGGACCGGGGAGCTGTTTTTT CASRLAGTGELFF
TRBJ2-3 many NA TRBV12-3/TRBV12-4 TGTGCCAGCAGTTTCGGGGGCACAGATACGCAGTATTTT CASSFGGTDTQYF
TRBJ2-1 NA TRBD2 TRBV5-1 TGCGCCAGCAGCTTAGCGGGGGGGCAGGATGAGCAGTTCTTC CASSLAGGQDEQFF
TRBJ2-3 NA NA TRBV5-5 TGTGCCAGCAGCTTGTGGGGAGATACGCAGTATTTT CASSLWGDTQYF
TRBJ2-3 few NA TRBV5-1 TGCGCCAGCAGCTTGGTGGGACTTTCCGGCACAGATACGCAGTATTTT CASSLVGLSGTDTQYF
TRBJ2-3 many NA TRBV29-1 TGCAGCGTTGTAAGGGGACCCACAGATACGCAGTATTTT CSVVRGPTDTQYF
TRBJ1-1 many NA TRBV4-3 TGCGCCAGCAGCCAAGAGTCGTTGATGAGGACTGAAGCTTTCTTT CASSQESLMRTEAFF
TRBJ2-7 many NA TRBV7-2 TGTGCCAGCAGCCCCCGGCCGGGTGGCCGTAGGGAGCAGTACTTC CASSPRPGGRREQYF
TRBJ2-5 many NA TRBV20-1 TGCAGTGCTAGAGAAAGGTGGAGAGAGACCCAGTACTTC CSARERWRETQYF
TRBJ2-7 NA NA TRBV5-1 TGCGCCAGCAGTCCGACAGAGTACTACGAGCAGTACTTC CASSPTEYYEQYF
TRBJ2-7 few TRBD1 TRBV27 TGTGCCAGCAGTTTCGAGGGGGCAGGGTCCTACGAGCAGTACTTC CASSFEGAGSYEQYF
TRBJ2-1 NA TRBD2 TRBV7-2 TGTGCCAGCAGCTTAACCCCCCGGACTAGCGGGGGCAATGAGCAGTTCTTC CASSLTPRTSGGNEQFF
TRBJ2-7 few NA TRBV25-1 TGTGCCAGCTGTGTAACCACCGGTGACAGGTTTATCTTC CASCVTTGDRFIF